The rows below give T cell receptor beta chains drawn from one sample of a study of shared T cell receptors in the human thymus. The method was immunoSEQ multiplex PCR; TCRdb's version includes in-frame clones alone and lacks a portion of them. The table shows hundreds of thousands of clones, with about 89% occurring only once. The sample also formed part of further work on human thymus T cells.

Sequenced material: thymocytes. These receptors all stem from a boy in the first two years of life with a congenital heart defect. Each CDR3 is given with its conserved first and last residue. A D gene is named only where the DNA matches it firmly. A row's size may be missing; if present it is once, few, many or a size class.

>TRBJ2-3|-|TRBV9|-
CASSVVQNIDTDTQYF
TGTGCCAGCAGCGTAGTACAGAACATAGACACAGATACGCAGTATTTT
>TRBJ1-2|-|TRBV20-1|-
CSASDLCTF
TGCAGTGCCTCGGACTTATGCACCTTC
>TRBJ2-7|-|TRBV6-5|-
CASSYSGLAAPYEQYF
TGTGCCAGCAGTTACTCAGGGTTAGCGGCCCCCTACGAGCAGTACTTC
>TRBJ2-3|TRBD2|TRBV28|-
CASKSSLGTSVGDTQYF
TGTGCCAGCAAAAGTTCCCTCGGGACTAGCGTCGGAGATACGCAGTATTTT
>TRBJ2-1|TRBD2|TRBV15|-
CAIRLVAGGLSYNEQFF
TGTGCCATAAGGTTGGTAGCGGGGGGACTCTCCTACAATGAGCAGTTCTTC
>TRBJ1-3|TRBD1|TRBV14|once
CASRHRGMNTIYF
TGTGCCAGCAGACACAGGGGGATGAACACCATATATTTT
>TRBJ2-1|-|TRBV6-5|-
CASSHAGPMSCEQFF
TGTGCCAGCAGCCACGCGGGACCGATGAGTTGTGAGCAGTTCTTC
>TRBJ2-7|-|TRBV6-5|once
CASSPEGRSYEQYF
TGTGCCAGCAGCCCGGAGGGCCGCTCCTACGAGCAGTACTTC
>TRBJ1-1|TRBD1|TRBV2|-
CASSDRGQYNTEAFF
TGTGCCAGCAGTGATAGGGGACAGTATAACACTGAAGCTTTCTTT
>TRBJ2-1|-|TRBV10-1|once
CASSDNLRTAKNEQFF
TGCGCCAGCAGTGACAACCTGAGGACAGCTAAGAATGAGCAGTTCTTC
>TRBJ1-1|-|TRBV7-9|-
CASSLTPSLNTEAFF
TGTGCCAGCAGCTTAACCCCTAGTCTGAACACTGAAGCTTTCTTT
>TRBJ1-1|-|TRBV6-5|-
CASSYSRTANTEAFF
TGTGCCAGCAGTTACTCCAGGACAGCAAACACTGAAGCTTTCTTT
>TRBJ1-1|-|TRBV15|-
CATSRERTTYTGEKKAFF
TGTGCCACCAGCAGAGAACGTACGACCTATACGGGGGAGAAGAAAGCTTTCTTT
>TRBJ1-4|-|TRBV30|-
CAWSILYATNEKLFF
TGTGCCTGGAGCATACTATACGCAACTAATGAAAAACTGTTTTTT
>TRBJ2-5|TRBD1|TRBV11-2|-
CASSSGQGLETQYF
TGTGCCAGCAGCTCGGGACAGGGTCTAGAGACCCAGTACTTC
>TRBJ2-3|-|TRBV9|-
CASSVGGGQTDTQYF
TGTGCCAGCAGCGTAGGGGGGGGCCAGACAGATACGCAGTATTTT
>TRBJ2-3|-|TRBV7-3|-
CASSLGRVTDTQYF
TGTGCCAGCAGCTTAGGGCGGGTCACAGATACGCAGTATTTT
>TRBJ1-2|-|TRBV19|-
CASFGERGGYTF
TGTGCCAGTTTTGGGGAGCGGGGAGGCTACACCTTC
>TRBJ1-1|-|TRBV19|-
CASSLQGVPGSDTEAFF
TGTGCCAGTAGCCTACAGGGCGTCCCGGGGTCTGACACTGAAGCTTTCTTT
>TRBJ2-3|TRBD2|TRBV5-8|-
CASSLEVGGRTSGSPDTQYF
TGTGCCAGCAGCTTGGAAGTCGGCGGACGGACTAGCGGGAGTCCCGATACGCAGTATTTT
>TRBJ1-5|-|TRBV4-3|few
CASSQDWRSRDQPQHF
TGCGCCAGCAGCCAAGATTGGCGGTCCCGCGACCAGCCCCAGCATTTT
>TRBJ2-3|-|TRBV14|-
CASSQEVRRSHTDTQYF
TGTGCCAGCAGCCAAGAGGTCCGGAGGTCCCACACAGATACGCAGTATTTT
>TRBJ2-7|TRBD2|TRBV10-3|-
CAISVAGGRYEQYF
TGTGCCATCAGTGTAGCGGGGGGGCGGTACGAGCAGTACTTC
>TRBJ2-5|-|TRBV27|-
CASSLSPRPEETQYF
TGTGCCAGCAGTTTAAGCCCGCGGCCTGAGGAGACCCAGTACTTC
>TRBJ2-7|-|TRBV7-2|once
CASSSQESYEQYF
TGTGCCAGCAGCTCACAGGAGTCCTACGAGCAGTACTTC
>TRBJ2-3|TRBD2|TRBV7-2|-
CASSSTTSGGSRGETQYF
TGTGCCAGCAGCTCGACGACTAGCGGGGGTTCTCGGGGGGAGACGCAGTATTTT
>TRBJ2-7|TRBD2|TRBV28|-
CASSFGYRLATPLEQYF
TGTGCCAGCAGTTTCGGTTACCGACTAGCGACTCCTTTAGAGCAGTACTTC